This T cell receptor (beta chain) was observed in a study of T cells after yellow fever vaccination. TCRdb reprocessed the 5' RACE reads via MiXCR and lists one record per CDR3 protein. The repertoire holds about 350,000 distinct CDR3 sequences, with roughly 11% as singletons. This CDR3 has 17 amino acids. V dropped 5 bases and J dropped 0; count of bases not matched to a gene: 9. The V and J genes are TRBV12-3 or TRBV12-4 and TRBJ2-3, with TRBD2 matching 9 bases. The TCR comes from a man between 18 and 29 years old who received the YFV17D yellow fever vaccine. Sequenced here: PBMCs, sampled on the day of the first yellow fever vaccination. The chain's CDR3 is CASSPVRLADSTDTQYF. CDR3 in DNA: TGTGCCAGCAGTCCCGTACGACTAGCGGATAGCACAGATACGCAGTATTTT.